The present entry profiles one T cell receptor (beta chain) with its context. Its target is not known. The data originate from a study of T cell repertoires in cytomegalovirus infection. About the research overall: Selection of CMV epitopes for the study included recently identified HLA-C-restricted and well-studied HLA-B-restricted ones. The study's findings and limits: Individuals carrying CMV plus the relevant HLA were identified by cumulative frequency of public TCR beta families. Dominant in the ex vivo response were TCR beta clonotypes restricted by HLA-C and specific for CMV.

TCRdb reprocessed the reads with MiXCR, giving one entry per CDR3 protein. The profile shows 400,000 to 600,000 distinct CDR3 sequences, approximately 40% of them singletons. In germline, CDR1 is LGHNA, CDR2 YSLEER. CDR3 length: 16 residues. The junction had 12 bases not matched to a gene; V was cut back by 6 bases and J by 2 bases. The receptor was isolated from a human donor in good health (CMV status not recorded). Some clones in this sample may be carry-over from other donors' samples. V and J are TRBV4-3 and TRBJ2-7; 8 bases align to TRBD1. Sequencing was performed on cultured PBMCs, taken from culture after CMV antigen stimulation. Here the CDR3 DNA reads TGCGCCAGCAGTCAGACAACCCGACAGGGGACCTACGAGCAGTACTTC. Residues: CASSQTTRQGTYEQYF.